This T cell receptor (beta chain) came from a study of blood T cell repertoires in COVID-19. Study details: Researchers got acute and convalescent COVID-19 samples from the United States, Italy and Spain. In each case, the material was cDNA or gDNA derived from T cells, B-cell-depleted T cells, or PBMCs.

The CDR3 runs to 15 residues. The trim removed 1 base at V and 6 bases at J, leaving 5 bases unmatched. Germline assignment: CDR1 SEHNR and CDR2 FQNEAQ (reference sequence). Some clones are missing from TCRdb's copy, which holds only in-frame ones; the method was immunoSEQ multiplex PCR. The sample has a few hundred thousand clones, 80% to 90% seen once. The origin of this receptor is a human donor in a cohort sampled during active COVID-19. Input material: peripheral blood. This chain connects TRBV7-9 to TRBJ1-4; 7 positions agree with TRBD1. Here the CDR3 DNA reads TGTGCCAGCAGCTTAGAGTCAGGGGGATATGAAAAACTGTTTTTT. Translated: CASSLESGGYEKLFF.